The present T cell receptor (beta chain) was sequenced within a study of beta chain features in type 1 diabetes. Study background: There was similarity between patients and healthy donors in age, gender and cell yields. Study findings and constraints: Type 1 diabetes patients showed fewer insertions and more deletions at VDJ junctions. It was among patients, rather than healthy donors, that naive, central memory and Treg TCRB repertoires appeared more similar. Significant though moderate, a shortening of TCRB CDR3s appeared in all four CD4+ subsets of Type 1 diabetes patients.

Reverse transcription of all isolated RNA meant that expressed TCRB transcripts were sequenced. Sequenced by immunoSEQ multiplex PCR; TCRdb stores in-frame clones only, minus some. The sample lists fewer than 300,000 clones; just over 20% were seen once. About this clone: Its target is unknown.

The length of the CDR3 is 18 residues. The germline V and J ends were trimmed by 5 bases and 7 bases, with 27 bases remaining between them. From germline, CDR1 is SGHTA and CDR2 FQGNSA. The chain has TRBV7-2 and TRBJ2-1, with D perhaps TRBD1 (6 bases). The sequence was obtained from a woman aged 40 to 55 with type 1 diabetes. Material for sequencing was naive CD4+ T cells from blood. As DNA, the CDR3 is TGTGCCAGCAGCCCAGGGGACGGACACCACTGGGCCCTAAATGAGCAGTTCTTC. Translation gives CASSPGDGHHWALNEQFF.